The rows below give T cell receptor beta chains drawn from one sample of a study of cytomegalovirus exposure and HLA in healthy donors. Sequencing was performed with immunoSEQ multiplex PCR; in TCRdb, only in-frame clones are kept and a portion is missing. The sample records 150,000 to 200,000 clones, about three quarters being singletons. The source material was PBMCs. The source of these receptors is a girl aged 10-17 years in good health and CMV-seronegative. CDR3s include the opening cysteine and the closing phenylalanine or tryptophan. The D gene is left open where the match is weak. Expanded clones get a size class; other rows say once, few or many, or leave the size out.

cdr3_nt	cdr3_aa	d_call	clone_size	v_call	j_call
TGTGCCAGCTCACCACAGGGGATGAACACTGAAGCTTTCTTT	CASSPQGMNTEAFF	NA	NA	TRBV18	TRBJ1-1
TGTGCCAGCAGCGCGACAGGGAGTAGGAACACCGGGGAGCTGTTTTTT	CASSATGSRNTGELFF	TRBD1	NA	TRBV13	TRBJ2-2
TGCGCCAGCAGCTTAGGGGGGGCCGAAGATACGCAGTATTTT	CASSLGGAEDTQYF	NA	NA	TRBV5-1	TRBJ2-3
TGTGCCAGCAGCCCCGACTCCCTTTATAATTCACCCCTCCACTTT	CASSPDSLYNSPLHF	NA	NA	TRBV7-3	TRBJ1-6
TGTGCCAGCAGCTTCAGGCGCACTAACTATGGCTACACCTTC	CASSFRRTNYGYTF	NA	once	TRBV5-6	TRBJ1-2
TGTGCCAGCAGCTTTCAAACCAGGGGCACCGGGGAGCTGTTTTTT	CASSFQTRGTGELFF	NA	few	TRBV7-3	TRBJ2-2
TGTGCCAGCAGTGAGACTAGCGGGGGATCGGCCCGCACAGATACGCAGTATTTT	CASSETSGGSARTDTQYF	TRBD2	NA	TRBV2	TRBJ2-3
TGTGCCAGCTCCCCAACTAGCGCCCAAGAGACCCAGTACTTC	CASSPTSAQETQYF	TRBD2	few	TRBV18	TRBJ2-5
TGTGCCATCAGCGGGGGGGTCTCAGAGACCCAGTACTTC	CAISGGVSETQYF	TRBD2	NA	TRBV10-3	TRBJ2-5
TGTGCCAGCAGCCCGCCGACAGGGGATAATTCACCCCTCCACTTT	CASSPPTGDNSPLHF	TRBD1	NA	TRBV5-4	TRBJ1-6
TGTGCCAGCTCACCGGGACATAATGAAAAACTGTTTTTT	CASSPGHNEKLFF	NA	NA	TRBV18	TRBJ1-4
TGTGCCAGCAGGGTCCAGGGGGACACTGAAGCTTTCTTT	CASRVQGDTEAFF	TRBD1	NA	TRBV7-3	TRBJ1-1
TGTGCCAGCTCACTAACTTCTGACAATGAGCAGTTCTTC	CASSLTSDNEQFF	NA	NA	TRBV18	TRBJ2-1
TGCGCCAGCAGCCCCGGAGACAGGGGGCAGGAGACCCAGTACTTC	CASSPGDRGQETQYF	TRBD1	NA	TRBV5-1	TRBJ2-5
TGTGCCAGCAGACAAGGAGCGGGGGGGCCCGCCGGGGAGCTGTTTTTT	CASRQGAGGPAGELFF	TRBD2	NA	TRBV2	TRBJ2-2